What follows is one T cell receptor (beta chain) and its context. This sample is part of a study of cytomegalovirus exposure and HLA in healthy donors. At the level of the study: Researchers previously reported finding 90 million to 130 million unique TCR beta sequences from some 180 million T cells.

13 Jbeta primers and 60 Vbeta primers were used for the PCR. Original methodology: Roughly 11 million of the approximately 80 million unique TCR beta chains counted in a later analysis were shared. Assay: immunoSEQ multiplex PCR; the TCRdb copy retains only in-frame clones and omits some. V, J and clone size derive from that table, while D and trimming were established from the DNA sequence. The sample includes about 150,000 clones, more than 75% seen only once; the top ten take around 13%. The CDR3 extends over 16 amino acids. V was shortened by 2 bases and J by 5 bases, with 16 bases between the two germline ends. Germline V gene lookup returns CDR1 SGHTA and CDR2 FQGNSA.

The gene calls are TRBV7-2 and TRBJ2-1; the D gene is possibly TRBD2 (6 bases). The sample consisted of PBMCs. The clonotype was recovered from a man aged 25 to 45 in good health and CMV-seropositive. The CDR3 DNA is TGTGCCAGCAGCTTACTGGGGGGAACTAACCACAATGAGCAGTTCTTC. It encodes CASSLLGGTNHNEQFF.